The 5 T cell receptor beta chains reported below all come from one sample, sequenced in a study of T-cell memory formation after mild COVID-19 (dated by TCRdb to about 2021). The library was produced with 5' RACE. Sequencing took place on an Illumina NovaSeq 6000. In-frame beta chains were kept once TCRdb had trimmed the public reads at Q25 with fastp and called clones with MiXCR. All rows with the same CDR3 protein become a single entry with the most common DNA and genes. The sample table shows roughly 190,000 distinct CDR3 sequences, and roughly 18% are seen once. 2% to 3% of the sample belongs to the ten largest clones. Sequencing was carried out using PBMCs or a T cell subset sorted from them (not recorded which). The receptors here all came from an adult woman who had mild COVID-19 (a few samples of this study predate the infection). The sample titles of this study are shuffled in the database, so cell type and time point are left out; the donor was told from shared clones.

The chain combines TRBV24-1 with TRBJ2-1, with 8 nucleotides matching TRBD2. Per germline, CDR1 KGHDR and CDR2 SFDVKD. The CDR3 runs to 16 residues. V was pared by 2 bases and J by 3 bases, with 5 bases of the junction left unmatched. The chain's CDR3 is CATSDWRGGYYNEQFF. CDR3 sequence (DNA): TGTGCCACCAGTGATTGGCGCGGGGGGTACTACAATGAGCAGTTCTTC.

The chain employs TRBV4-1 and TRBJ2-3; D not resolved. Trimming left V 3 bases short and J 0 bases short, with 13 bases between. Germline values: CDR1 MGHRA, CDR2 YSYEKL. The CDR3 is made up of 16 amino acids. The CDR3 sequence is CASSQIDLVSTDTQYF. CDR3 nucleotides: TGCGCCAGCAGCCAGATTGACCTAGTAAGCACAGATACGCAGTATTTT.

The chain joins TRBV7-3 to TRBJ2-5; TRBD2 aligns across 8 bases. Trimming cost V 5 bases and J 5 bases; bases outside gene matches: 13. The CDR3 is made up of 16 amino acids. Looked up from germline, CDR1 is SGHTA and CDR2 is FQGTGA. This chain's CDR3 is CASSPTGSGIRETQYF. CDR3 DNA sequence: TGTGCCAGCAGCCCCACGGGTAGCGGGATCAGGGAGACCCAGTACTTC.

V is TRBV11-2 and J is TRBJ2-2, with D possibly called TRBD1 or TRBD2 (5 bases each). Germline V lookup: CDR1 SGHAT, CDR2 FQNNGV. The ends were cut back, 5 bases at V and 1 base at J, with 11 bases in the middle. This CDR3 has 15 residues. The CDR3 loop reads CASSTGTLNTGELFF. CDR3 bases: TGTGCCAGCAGCACCGGGACCCTGAACACCGGGGAGCTGTTTTTT.

This clonotype occurred a few times. V and J are TRBV5-1 and TRBJ1-6, with D unresolved. Trimming removed 0 bases at V and 6 bases at J, with 7 bases between. The CDR3 contains 14 residues. Germline V gene lookup returns CDR1 SGHRS and CDR2 YFSETQ. The CDR3 sequence: CASSLDLANSPLHF. CDR3 coding DNA: TGCGCCAGCAGCTTGGATCTGGCTAATTCACCCCTCCACTTT.